The clone carrying this T cell receptor (beta chain) was counted only a few times. The antigen is unknown. The data were obtained in a study of human T cells and chemical hapten exposure. About the study: Patches with 0.01% DPC went on the upper back, and the tests were read at 6 days. Findings and limits, study-wide: Donors, who had alopecia, may show an immune response that differs from healthy people's.

TCRdb re-analysed the RACE reads in MiXCR, keeping a single row per CDR3 protein. The table includes about 82,000 distinct CDR3 sequences, over 9.5% detected once. Stated time point: patch test 2, 6 weeks after DPC sensitization. Documented treatment: therapeutic diphenylcyclopropenone sensitization with weekly scalp DPC. J lost 6 bases, V lost 1 base, and 8 bases had no gene match. From germline, CDR1 is DFQATT and CDR2 SNEGSKA (reference sequence). CDR3 length: 15 amino acids. This material consisted of whole blood, taken in connection with sensitization to the hapten diphenylcyclopropenone (DPC). The rearrangement uses TRBV20-1 and TRBJ2-3; 9 bases map to TRBD2. The TCR sequence derives from a woman in her 50s with alopecia areata. Some clones in this sample may be carry-over from other donors' samples. The CDR3 sequence is CSARVAGGPSDTQYF. CDR3 sequence (DNA): TGCAGTGCTAGAGTGGCGGGAGGGCCGTCCGATACGCAGTATTTT.